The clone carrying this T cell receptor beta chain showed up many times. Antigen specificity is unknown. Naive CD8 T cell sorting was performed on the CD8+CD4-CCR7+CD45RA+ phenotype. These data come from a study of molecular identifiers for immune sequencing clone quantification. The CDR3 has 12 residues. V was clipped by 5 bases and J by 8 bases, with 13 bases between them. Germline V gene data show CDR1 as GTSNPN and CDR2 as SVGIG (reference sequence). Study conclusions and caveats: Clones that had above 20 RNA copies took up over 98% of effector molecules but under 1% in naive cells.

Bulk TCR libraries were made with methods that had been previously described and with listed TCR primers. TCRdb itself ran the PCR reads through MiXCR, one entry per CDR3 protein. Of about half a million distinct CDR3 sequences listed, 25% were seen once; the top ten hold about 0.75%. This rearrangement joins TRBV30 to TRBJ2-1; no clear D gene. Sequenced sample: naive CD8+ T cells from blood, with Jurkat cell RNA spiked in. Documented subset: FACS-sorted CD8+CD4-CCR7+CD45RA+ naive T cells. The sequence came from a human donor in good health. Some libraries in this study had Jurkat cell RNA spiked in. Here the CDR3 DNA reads TGTGCCTGGGAGACTGGATTTGATGAGCAGTTCTTC. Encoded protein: CAWETGFDEQFF.